This T cell receptor beta chain was recorded in a study of blood T cells in healthy people across ages. For the study at large: There was about one barcoded beta molecule captured by template switching per two T cells.

Whole-study results and caveats: Diversity estimated from one million T cells was considered an underestimate.

A second PCR of about 7 to 11 cycles used a sample-barcoded 5' primer and a J-beta primer mix. From the 5' RACE reads, TCRdb called clonotypes with MiXCR, one entry per CDR3 protein. In the table there are about 1.8 million distinct CDR3 sequences, roughly 49% of which are singletons. V shed 4 bases and J 6 bases; nucleotides not matched to a gene: 3. The CDR3 loop spans 13 amino acids. The germline CDR1 and CDR2 sequences are MNHEY and SVGAGI. As for this clonotype: As yet, its antigen is unknown.

The sequencing sample was made of blood. This clonotype was obtained from a woman aged 40 to 55 in good health. The chain links TRBV6-5 to TRBJ2-5, with TRBD1 matching over 9 bases. The DNA for the CDR3 is TGTGCCAGCAGTTCGGACAGGGGACAGACCCAGTACTTC. Translating gives CASSSDRGQTQYF.